This T cell receptor beta chain is from a study of response to subunit inactivated influenza vaccine. Overall study findings and caveats: New T cells are recruited in small numbers by each seasonal influenza vaccination, according to the authors' suggestion.

As concerns this clonotype: Its antigen remains unidentified.

TCRdb itself ran the RT-PCR reads through MiXCR, one entry per CDR3 protein. The sample carries almost 250,000 distinct CDR3 sequences, 12% recorded once. V was cut by 1 base and J by 8 bases, with 12 bases left in between. The CDR3 is made up of 15 amino acids. This sequence was found in a man aged 45-65 years who received an inactivated influenza vaccine. The starting material was non-naive T cells sorted from PBMCs, obtained less than 15 days before vaccination. This chain connects TRBV12-3 or TRBV12-4 to TRBJ1-6; D uncertain. Here the CDR3 reads CASSLEVTAYSPLHF. The CDR3 DNA reads TGTGCCAGCAGTTTAGAGGTCACCGCCTATTCACCCCTCCACTTT.